The 17 T cell receptor beta chains below all came from one sample that was sequenced in a study of T cells in Graves' hyperthyroidism and ophthalmopathy. Researchers amplified the TCR beta CDR3 regions from RNA transcripts. The TCR CDR3 was amplified in a first-round RT-PCR using the HTBI primer set. TCRdb re-called the multiplex PCR reads with MiXCR, one entry per CDR3 protein. Seen here are more than 300,000 distinct CDR3 sequences, roughly 20% observed once, and the top ten hold about 38%. Sequenced sample: blood. The receptors derive from a man aged 18 to 35 with Graves' ophthalmopathy.

This clonotype was counted many times. The rearrangement links TRBV18 to TRBJ1-2; weak D call: TRBD1 (5 bases). V lost 6 bases, J lost 8 bases, and 13 bases lay in between. The CDR3 has 12 residues. Germline V gene data show CDR1 as KGHSH and CDR2 as LQKENI. The CDR3 spells CASSAGQGGYTF. DNA for the CDR3: TGTGCCAGCTCCGCAGGGCAAGGAGGCTACACCTTC.

This clonotype was counted many times. This chain joins TRBV3-1 and TRBJ1-1, with unresolved D. Trimming took 0 bases from V and 5 from J, leaving 7 bases between them. This CDR3 comprises 13 residues. The germline CDR1 and CDR2 sequences are LGHDT and YNNKEL (reference sequence). The CDR3 DNA reads TGTGCCAGCAGCCAAGATCTTGTAACTGAAGCTTTCTTT. Translated, it gives CASSQDLVTEAFF. Full variable domain (missing parts from reference TRBV3-1 and TRBJ1-1): DTAVSQTPKYLVTQMGNDKSIKCEQNLGHDTMYWYKQDSKKFLKIMFSYNNKELIINETVPNRFSPKSPDKAHLNLHINSLELGDSAVYFCASSQDLVTEAFFGQGTRLTVV.

A few counts support this clonotype. V usage is TRBV5-1 and J usage is TRBJ2-2, with D unclear. CDR1 SGHRS and CDR2 YFSETQ come from the germline V gene. V was shortened by 0 bases and J by 4 bases, with 4 bases between the two germline ends. There are 13 residues in the CDR3. CDR3 in amino acids: CASSLDGTGELFF. The CDR3 bases are TGCGCCAGCAGCTTGGACGGCACCGGGGAGCTGTTTTTT.

The chain recombines TRBV3-1 with TRBJ2-3; 9 bases are a match to TRBD2. In germline, CDR1 is LGHDT, CDR2 YNNKEL (reference sequence). Trimming cost V 1 base and J 5 bases; bases outside gene matches: 7. The CDR3 has 16 residues. The CDR3 protein is CASSQAGSGGLDTQYF. Here the CDR3 DNA reads TGTGCCAGCAGCCAAGCGGGGAGCGGGGGGCTAGATACGCAGTATTTT.

The V gene is TRBV6-2 or TRBV6-3, the J gene TRBJ1-2; 9 positions match TRBD1. Germline V gives CDR1 MNHEY, CDR2 SVGEGT. J was trimmed by 8 bases and V by 5 bases; bases with no gene match: 9. The CDR3 totals 14 residues. CDR3 sequence: CASSPEGTGWGYTF. DNA for the CDR3: TGTGCCAGCAGTCCCGAGGGGACAGGGTGGGGCTACACCTTC.

This clonotype was picked up many times. The rearrangement uses TRBV11-2 and TRBJ2-7, with a tentative D call TRBD1 (7 bases). From germline, CDR1 is SGHAT and CDR2 FQNNGV. V was shortened by 0 bases and J by 3 bases, with 12 bases between the two germline ends. The CDR3 is 15 residues long. The CDR3 DNA follows: TGTGCCAGCAGCTTAGATGCAGGGGGAGGCTACGAGCAGTACTTC. It specifies CASSLDAGGGYEQYF.

This clonotype has ten or more counts. This chain joins TRBV2 and TRBJ2-1; 7 positions match TRBD1. The CDR3 has 12 amino acids. V was clipped by 3 bases and J by 9 bases; unmatched bases: 2. Looked up from germline, CDR1 is SNHLY and CDR2 is FYNNEI. The CDR3 nucleotides are TGTGCCAGCAGTGAGGCAGGGGGTGAGCAGTTCTTC. It specifies CASSEAGGEQFF.

This clonotype came up many times. The chain couples TRBV20-1 to TRBJ2-7; 8 bases are shared with TRBD1. From germline, CDR1 is DFQATT and CDR2 SNEGSKA (reference sequence). J gave up 4 bases and V 5 bases, and 10 bases lay outside the gene matches. The CDR3 totals 14 residues. The CDR3 is CSAPGPQGVYEQYF. DNA of the CDR3: TGCAGTGCTCCGGGGCCACAGGGGGTATACGAGCAGTACTTC.

V and J are TRBV7-3 and TRBJ2-7; 15 bases line up with TRBD2. J was trimmed by 0 bases and V by 5 bases; bases with no gene match: 8. The CDR3 sequence is 18 residues long. CDR1 and CDR2 (germline): SGHTA, FQGTGA. The CDR3 DNA sequence: TGTGCCAGCAGCGAAACCGGGACTAGCGGGGGGTTCTCCTACGAGCAGTACTTC. Its translation: CASSETGTSGGFSYEQYF.

Only a few counts were recorded for this clonotype. This may arise from a read error, as a much more abundant clone is one base away. The CDR3 nucleotides are TGTGCCAGCAGCTTAGCGAACAGATCTAATTTACCCCTCCACTTT. This gives the protein CASSLANRSNLPLHF. The chain employs TRBV11-3 and TRBJ1-6; D unclear. Germline CDR1 and CDR2: SGHNT and YENEEA. CDR3 length: 15 amino acids.

This clonotype appeared many times. The chain uses TRBV5-1 and TRBJ2-2, with D unclear. The CDR3 is 15 amino acids. With 0 bases removed from V and 0 bases from J, the gap between germline ends came to 6 bases. Germline CDR1 SGHRS, CDR2 YFSETQ. The CDR3 DNA is TGCGCCAGCAGCTTGGGCCAGACGAACACCGGGGAGCTGTTTTTT. It is translated as CASSLGQTNTGELFF.

This clonotype has a handful of counts. The chain carries TRBV10-2 and TRBJ1-2; no reliable D call. This CDR3 is built from 13 residues. The ends were cut back, 4 bases at V and 8 bases at J, with 14 bases in the middle. Germline CDR1 is WSHSY and CDR2 is SAAADI. The CDR3 region is CASSGHALGGYTF. CDR3 in DNA: TGCGCCAGCAGTGGGCACGCCCTAGGAGGCTACACCTTC.

This clonotype was picked up many times. Here the CDR3 reads CASSARDHPYNEQFF. Here the CDR3 DNA reads TGCGCCAGCAGCGCCCGGGACCACCCCTACAATGAGCAGTTCTTC. V is TRBV5-1 and J is TRBJ2-1, with D perhaps given as TRBD1 or TRBD2 (5 bases each). Germline-derived CDR1 and CDR2 are SGHRS and YFSETQ. Trimming removed 4 bases from V and 2 bases from J, with 13 bases in between. The CDR3 contains 15 residues.

The sample holds a few counts of this clonotype. The chain employs TRBV6-2 or TRBV6-3 and TRBJ2-3, with 8 bases fitting TRBD2. V dropped 2 bases and J dropped 0; count of bases not matched to a gene: 7. The CDR3 loop spans 17 amino acids. Per the germline V gene, CDR1 is MNHEY and CDR2 is SVGEGT. The CDR3 nucleotides read TGTGCCAGCAGTTACGAGCCGGGGGGGCCTAGCACAGATACGCAGTATTTT. Protein sequence: CASSYEPGGPSTDTQYF.

The V gene is TRBV19, the J gene TRBJ1-3; the D gene is possibly TRBD1 (6 bases). The V end was cut by 6 bases, the J end by 1 base, with 13 bases between. CDR3 size: 15 residues. Germline V lookup: CDR1 LNHDA, CDR2 SQIVND (reference sequence). The CDR3 nucleotides read TGTGCCAGTAGCCGCGGACAGTCGTCTGGAAACACCATATATTTT. It specifies CASSRGQSSGNTIYF.

The genes are TRBV28 and TRBJ2-5, with 9 bases aligning to TRBD2. Trimming took 2 bases from V and 6 from J; bases not matched to a gene: 10. Germline V lookup: CDR1 MDHEN, CDR2 SYDVKM. The CDR3 is 16 amino acids. CDR3 nucleotide sequence: TGTGCCAGCAGTTTAGGCGGTGGCGGGAGGGGCAAGACCCAGTACTTC. It codes for CASSLGGGGRGKTQYF.

J is TRBJ2-2 and V is TRBV11-2; D unclear. The CDR3 contains 15 residues. Trimming shortened V by 3 bases and J by 3 bases, and 11 bases separated the two germline ends. Germline assignment: CDR1 SGHAT and CDR2 FQNNGV. The CDR3 nucleotides read TGTGCCAGCAGCTTTATGGGCTCAGACACCGGGGAGCTGTTTTTT. The encoded protein is CASSFMGSDTGELFF.